Below, 29 T cell receptor beta chains from the same sample are listed, as sequenced in a study of T cells in Graves' hyperthyroidism and ophthalmopathy. The source material, RNA transcripts, was used to amplify TCR beta CDR3 regions. An initial round of RT-PCR targeting the TCR CDR3 relied on the HTBI primer set. TCRdb redid the calling of the multiplex PCR reads with MiXCR, one entry per CDR3 protein. The repertoire holds 500,000 to 600,000 distinct CDR3 sequences, with 15% to 20% as singletons. The sample comprised blood. All receptors derive from a man aged 35-49 years with Graves' ophthalmopathy.

This clonotype appeared a few times. The chain carries TRBV5-1 and TRBJ2-4; D is possibly TRBD1 (5 bases). CDR1 is SGHRS, CDR2 YFSETQ, per germline. With 3 bases removed from V and 5 bases from J, the gap between germline ends came to 12 bases. The CDR3 sequence is 14 residues long. Here the CDR3 reads CASSSGNSENIQYF. The CDR3 nucleotides are TGCGCCAGCAGCTCAGGGAATTCAGAAAACATTCAGTACTTC. The variable domain in full, with the rest retrieved from reference TRBV5-1 and TRBJ2-4, is KAGVTQTPRYLIKTRGQQVTLSCSPISGHRSVSWYQQTPGQGLQFLFEYFSETQRNKGNFPGRFSGRQFSNSRSEMNVSTLELGDSALYLCASSSGNSENIQYFGAGTRLSVL.

This clonotype appeared a few times. The J gene is TRBJ2-7, the V gene TRBV11-3; D perhaps matches TRBD1 (7 bases). V shed 5 bases and J shed 1 base, with 15 bases lying between them. Germline lookup yields CDR1 SGHNT and CDR2 YENEEA. This CDR3 has 15 residues. CDR3 DNA: TGTGCCAGCAGCCGCGGGACAGCGCCATCCTACGAGCAGTACTTC. It codes for CASSRGTAPSYEQYF.

There are many counts of this clonotype. The CDR3 DNA reads as TGTGCCAGCAGCTTAGGTCTGCGCGGGGGGGAAGAGACCCAGTACTTC. It is translated as CASSLGLRGGEETQYF. The chain combines TRBV11-2 with TRBJ2-5; 9 nucleotides agree with TRBD2. Germline V gives CDR1 SGHAT, CDR2 FQNNGV. V gave up 1 base and J gave up 3 bases; unmatched junction bases: 6. The CDR3 covers 16 residues. Together with reference TRBV11-2 and TRBJ2-5, the CDR3 gives the full variable domain: EAGVAQSPRYKIIEKRQSVAFWCNPISGHATLYWYQQILGQGPKLLIQFQNNGVVDDSQLPKDRFSAERLKGVDSTLKIQPAKLEDSAVYLCASSLGLRGGEETQYFGPGTRLLVL.

This clonotype appeared many times. The chain combines TRBV7-6 with TRBJ2-5, with 9 nucleotides matching TRBD2. The CDR3 loop spans 17 amino acids. V shed 3 bases, J shed 5 bases, and the junction held 13 bases outside the gene matches. Germline CDR1 SGHVS, CDR2 FNYEAQ. The CDR3 spells CASSLGPAGGSRETQYF. Here the CDR3 DNA reads TGTGCCAGCAGCTTGGGGCCAGCGGGGGGCTCCAGGGAGACCCAGTACTTC.

This clonotype was recorded many times. The chain employs TRBV3-1 and TRBJ1-5, with D unclear. Germline V gene data show CDR1 as LGHDT and CDR2 as YNNKEL (reference sequence). The length of the CDR3 is 14 residues. The V and J ends lost 1 base and 2 bases respectively, with 6 bases between them. CDR3 bases: TGTGCCAGCAGCCAAGTTCCAGGCAATCAGCCCCAGCATTTT. Protein product: CASSQVPGNQPQHF. Full variable domain (rest looked up from reference TRBV3-1 and TRBJ1-5): DTAVSQTPKYLVTQMGNDKSIKCEQNLGHDTMYWYKQDSKKFLKIMFSYNNKELIINETVPNRFSPKSPDKAHLNLHINSLELGDSAVYFCASSQVPGNQPQHFGDGTRLSIL.

This clonotype was seen a few times. The J gene is TRBJ2-5, the V gene TRBV20-1; 9 nucleotides agree with TRBD2. Germline CDR1 DFQATT, CDR2 SNEGSKA (reference sequence). V shed 0 bases and J 2 bases; nucleotides not matched to a gene: 7. CDR3 size: 16 residues. As DNA, the CDR3 is TGCAGTGCTAGAGATGTCACTAGCGGGCCACAAGAGACCCAGTACTTC. It is translated as CSARDVTSGPQETQYF.

This clonotype came up a few times. The CDR3, as DNA: TGTGCCAGCAGCGCTCAGGGACAGGGCTACGAGCAGTACTTC. This encodes CASSAQGQGYEQYF. The genes are TRBV9 and TRBJ2-7; the match to TRBD1 covers 9 bases. J lost 3 bases, V lost 3 bases, and 4 bases had no gene match. CDR1 SGDLS and CDR2 YYNGEE come from the germline V gene. This CDR3 contains 14 residues.

Ten or more counts support this clonotype. J is TRBJ2-3 and V is TRBV28, with 7 bases matching TRBD2. Losses at the gene ends were 5 bases for V and 2 bases for J; bases not matched to a gene: 7. The CDR3 length is 15 residues. CDR1 and CDR2 (germline): MDHEN, SYDVKM. The CDR3 DNA reads as TGTGCCAGCAGTAACCCTAGCGGCCTCACAGATACGCAGTATTTT. Protein sequence: CASSNPSGLTDTQYF. The variable domain in full, completed from reference TRBV28 and TRBJ2-3, reads DVKVTQSSRYLVKRTGEKVFLECVQDMDHENMFWYRQDPGLGLRLIYFSYDVKMKEKGDIPEGYSVSREKKERFSLILESASTNQTSMYLCASSNPSGLTDTQYFGPGTRLTVL.

The chain joins TRBV30 to TRBJ2-3; 8 bases match TRBD1. The CDR3 extends over 14 amino acids. Germline values: CDR1 GTSNPN, CDR2 SVGIG (reference sequence). V lost 3 bases, J lost 0 bases, and 2 bases stayed unmatched. DNA of the CDR3: TGTGCCTGGAGAGGGGACAGGAGCACAGATACGCAGTATTTT. This gives the protein CAWRGDRSTDTQYF.

V and J are TRBV15 and TRBJ1-4; 7 bases align to TRBD1. Germline V gives CDR1 LNHNV, CDR2 YYDKDF (reference sequence). The ends lost 0 bases at V and 8 bases at J; junction bases unmatched: 6. The CDR3 has 15 residues. CDR3 residues: CATSRESAGGEKLFF. The CDR3 DNA reads TGTGCCACCAGCAGAGAATCGGCAGGGGGGGAAAAACTGTTTTTT.

This clonotype was seen at least ten times. This sequence joins TRBV28 and TRBJ2-7; a possible D gene is TRBD2 (5 bases). This CDR3 has 15 residues. V lost 2 bases to trimming and J lost 2 bases, with 13 bases between them. Per germline, CDR1 MDHEN and CDR2 SYDVKM. This chain's CDR3 is CASSLTGAATYEQYF. DNA of the CDR3: TGTGCCAGCAGTTTAACCGGAGCGGCTACCTACGAGCAGTACTTC.

This clonotype was observed at least ten times. The genes are TRBV3-2 and TRBJ2-7; the table's D call TRBD1 went unverified against the DNA. TRBV3-2 is a listed pseudogene. CDR3 length: 15 amino acids. In nucleotides, the CDR3 is TGTGCCAGCAGCCCCCGGGGGCCGAAGGATTACGAGCAGTACTTC. It translates to CASSPRGPKDYEQYF.

The chain couples TRBV6-5 to TRBJ2-7; 7 bases align to TRBD1. The germline CDR1 and CDR2 sequences are MNHEY and SVGAGI. This CDR3 is built from 19 residues. With 4 bases clipped from V and 3 bases from J, the junction kept 21 bases outside the gene matches. CDR3 sequence: CASSFTYTPTTGAHYEQYF. The CDR3 bases are TGTGCCAGCAGTTTCACCTACACCCCCACAACAGGGGCCCACTACGAGCAGTACTTC.

Only a few counts were recorded for this clonotype. The chain has TRBV4-1 and TRBJ1-1; weak D call: TRBD1 (5 bases). The length of the CDR3 is 15 residues. V dropped 1 base and J dropped 0 bases, with 9 bases sitting between them. Germline V gene sequence: CDR1 MGHRA, CDR2 YSYEKL. The CDR3 DNA follows: TGCGCCAGCAGCCAAGTCGGGGCCCTGAACACTGAAGCTTTCTTT. It is translated as CASSQVGALNTEAFF.

In its sample, this clonotype was seen many times. The chain has TRBV20-1 and TRBJ1-5; a possible D gene is TRBD1 (5 bases). The germline gives CDR1 DFQATT, CDR2 SNEGSKA (reference sequence). V gave up 3 bases and J gave up 2 bases, with 8 bases separating them. CDR3 length equals 13 residues. CDR3 nucleotide sequence: TGCAGTGCTAGCACGACAGGCAATCAGCCCCAGCATTTT. Protein product: CSASTTGNQPQHF.

The sample holds a few counts of this clonotype. The chain employs TRBV4-3 and TRBJ2-6; D remains ambiguous. V was trimmed by 0 bases and J by 5 bases, leaving 14 bases between them. The germline gives CDR1 LGHNA, CDR2 YSLEER. The CDR3 loop spans 17 amino acids. This CDR3 reads CASSQDLASAWANVLTF. DNA for the CDR3: TGCGCCAGCAGCCAAGATCTGGCCAGTGCCTGGGCCAACGTCCTGACTTTC.

The CDR3 DNA reads as TGTGCCAGCAGTTTCTCCGGGACTAGCCGCTATGAGCAGTTCTTC. Translation: CASSFSGTSRYEQFF. The V and J genes are TRBV28 and TRBJ2-1; 9 bases are a match to TRBD2. The CDR3 consists of 15 residues. Germline assignment: CDR1 MDHEN and CDR2 SYDVKM. Trimming removed 3 bases from V and 8 bases from J; junction bases left unmatched: 8.

The chain employs TRBV4-1 and TRBJ2-7; D may be TRBD2 (5 bases). Per the germline V gene, CDR1 is MGHRA and CDR2 is YSYEKL. The CDR3 is 15 amino acids. V was pared by 2 bases and J by 3 bases, with 14 bases between. DNA of the CDR3: TGCGCCAGCAGCCAACAGCCGGACTCCGACTACGAGCAGTACTTC. Its protein is CASSQQPDSDYEQYF.

In its sample, this clonotype was seen many times. V gene TRBV3-1 combines with J gene TRBJ1-6; no clear D. Per the germline V gene, CDR1 is LGHDT and CDR2 is YNNKEL (reference sequence). This CDR3 comprises 15 residues. V was trimmed by 3 bases and J by 0 bases, leaving 6 bases between them. CDR3 sequence: CASSHGDSYNSPLHF. Here the CDR3 DNA reads TGTGCCAGCAGCCACGGAGACTCCTATAATTCACCCCTCCACTTT.

On this clonotype itself: One base away lies a much larger clone, so this may be a sequencing read error. The rearrangement links TRBV7-2 to TRBJ2-1, with TRBD2 matching 9 bases. Germline CDR1 is SGHTA and CDR2 is FQGNSA. CDR3 size: 15 residues. CDR3 DNA sequence: TGTGGCAGCAGCATAATAGCGGGGGCCTACAATGAGCAGTTCTTC. Its translation: CGSSIIAGAYNEQFF.

The V gene is TRBV7-9, the J gene TRBJ2-1, with TRBD2 identical over 7 bases. CDR3 length: 16 residues. The germline V gene has CDR1 SEHNR and CDR2 FQNEAQ (reference sequence). V lost 3 bases and J lost 5; bases outside the gene matches: 10. CDR3 in amino acids: CASSFPLLADNNEQFF. The DNA for the CDR3 is TGTGCCAGCAGCTTTCCCCTGCTAGCGGACAACAATGAGCAGTTCTTC.

Concerning this clonotype: Relative to the germline gene, one junction end is altered; a read error may explain this. Here the CDR3 reads CAGSFRASNQPQHF. The DNA of the CDR3 is TGTGCCGGCAGCTTTAGGGCTAGCAATCAGCCCCAGCATTTT. The chain is built from TRBV7-2 and TRBJ1-5, with D hard to call. Germline loops: CDR1 SGHTA, CDR2 FQGNSA. The CDR3 is 14 amino acids.

The genes are TRBV5-6 and TRBJ2-4, with no clear D. Germline CDR1 is SGHDT and CDR2 is YYEEEE. V was trimmed by 6 bases and J by 0 bases, leaving 13 bases between them. The CDR3 sequence is 15 residues long. The CDR3 DNA is TGTGCCAGCACCCGAGCGCTTCTAGCCAAAAACATTCAGTACTTC. Its protein is CASTRALLAKNIQYF.

The chain carries TRBV6-6 and TRBJ2-7; no reliable D call. The J call may be wrong; the DNA end is better matched by TRBJ2-1. The germline V gene encodes CDR1 MNHNY and CDR2 SVGAGI (reference sequence). The CDR3 spans 18 residues. The DNA of the CDR3 is TGTGCCAGCAGTTACTCGATGCCGGCAGCACCAAACTCCTACGAGCAGTTCTTC. It codes for CASSYSMPAAPNSYEQFF.

This clonotype occurred many times. V is TRBV6-6 and J is TRBJ2-5; 11 positions match TRBD1. The CDR3 contains 15 residues. Germline V lookup: CDR1 MNHNY, CDR2 SVGAGI (reference sequence). Trimming took 2 bases from V and 5 from J; bases not matched to a gene: 4. This CDR3 reads CASSYHGTGGETQYF. Here the CDR3 DNA reads TGTGCCAGCAGTTACCATGGGACAGGGGGGGAGACCCAGTACTTC.

The gene calls are TRBV5-1 and TRBJ1-4; TRBD1 might be the D (5 bases). The CDR3 is made up of 15 amino acids. V was clipped by 2 bases and J by 4 bases, with 12 bases between them. The germline V gene has CDR1 SGHRS and CDR2 YFSETQ. For the CDR3, the DNA is TGCGCCAGCAGCTTTGGGCAGGGCCTTAATGAAAAACTGTTTTTT. Its translation: CASSFGQGLNEKLFF.

The CDR3 DNA reads as TGTGCCTTTGGAGGGGCTAGCTCCTACGAGCAGTACTTC. Residues: CAFGGASSYEQYF. The chain is built from TRBV30 and TRBJ2-7, with a possible D match to TRBD2 (6 bases). The CDR3 covers 13 residues. Germline lookup yields CDR1 GTSNPN and CDR2 SVGIG (reference sequence). V gave up 7 bases and J gave up 0 bases, with 13 bases separating them.

This clonotype came up many times. The rearrangement joins TRBV3-1 to TRBJ2-3, with a possible D match to TRBD2 (6 bases). The ends were cut back, 0 bases at V and 3 bases at J, with 10 bases in the middle. The CDR3 runs to 15 residues. Germline V gene data show CDR1 as LGHDT and CDR2 as YNNKEL (reference sequence). CDR3 region: CASSQEGRGTDTQYF. The CDR3 DNA is TGTGCCAGCAGCCAAGAAGGCCGGGGGACAGATACGCAGTATTTT.

The CDR3, as DNA: TGTGCCAGCAGCCAAGATTCGGACAGGGCAGGTGGCTACACCTTC. It translates to CASSQDSDRAGGYTF. The chain recombines TRBV3-1 with TRBJ1-2, with 8 bases that match TRBD1. The CDR3 spans 15 residues. The V gene end was trimmed by 0 bases and the J gene end by 7 bases; junction bases not matched to a gene: 7. From germline, CDR1 is LGHDT and CDR2 YNNKEL (reference sequence).